This T cell receptor beta chain originates from a study of blood T cell repertoires in COVID-19. Sequencing used immunoSEQ multiplex PCR; TCRdb keeps in-frame clones, though not all of them. Of roughly 68,000 clones in the sample, around 86% were seen once. This clonotype was sampled from a man over 45 with active COVID-19. Specimen: peripheral blood.

For the CDR3, the DNA is TGCGCCAGCAGCCAAGATTCGACAGGGGACGGGGAGCTGTTTTTT. Its translation: CASSQDSTGDGELFF. The chain couples TRBV4-3 to TRBJ2-2; 8 bases agree with TRBD1. CDR1 LGHNA and CDR2 YSLEER come from the germline V gene. The V segment lost 0 bases and the J segment 7 bases; nucleotides outside the gene matches: 4. The CDR3 has 15 amino acids.